A selection of T cell receptor beta chains follows, all from one sample in a study of cytomegalovirus exposure and HLA in healthy donors. Repertoires were generated with immunoSEQ multiplex PCR, while TCRdb's copy carries only in-frame clones and drops some. The table lists 60,000 to 85,000 clones, about 79% of them singletons. Sequencing was performed on PBMCs. The origin of the receptors is a man aged 35 to 55 in good health and CMV-seronegative. Both conserved end residues are part of each CDR3. A D gene is named only where the DNA matches it firmly. Part of the rows lack a size; the others show once, few, many or a class for expanded clones.

NA,TRBV2,TRBJ2-2,NA,CASRPGGGGELFF,TGTGCCAGCAGGCCAGGGGGAGGCGGGGAGCTGTTTTTT
NA,TRBV9,TRBJ2-3,TRBD1,CASSKQGDTQYF,TGTGCCAGCAGCAAACAGGGGGATACGCAGTATTTT
few,TRBV7-3,TRBJ1-6,NA,CASSQGWENSPLHF,TGTGCCAGCAGCCAGGGTTGGGAAAATTCACCCCTCCACTTT
once,TRBV6-1,TRBJ1-1,TRBD1,CASSENGQGRKTFF,TGTGCCAGCAGTGAAAATGGACAGGGAAGGAAAACTTTCTTT
NA,TRBV6-5,TRBJ1-4,TRBD1,CAISPDRATEKLFF,TGTGCCATCAGTCCGGACAGGGCTACTGAAAAACTGTTTTTT
NA,TRBV5-4,TRBJ2-3,NA,CASSLEMYGGSTDTQYF,TGTGCCAGCAGCTTGGAGATGTACGGGGGAAGCACAGATACGCAGTATTTT
NA,TRBV5-1,TRBJ1-1,NA,CASSPLVGGEAFF,TGCGCCAGCAGCCCCCTCGTAGGCGGTGAAGCTTTCTTT
NA,TRBV5-1,TRBJ2-3,TRBD2,CASSLGLAGAWSTDTQYF,TGCGCCAGCAGCCTGGGACTAGCGGGGGCGTGGAGCACAGATACGCAGTATTTT
NA,TRBV4-2,TRBJ2-7,NA,CASSQDPGSSYEQYF,TGTGCCAGCAGCCAAGATCCCGGGAGTTCCTACGAGCAGTACTTC
NA,TRBV21-1,TRBJ1-4,NA,CASSAQRAINEKLFF,TGTGCCAGCAGCGCCCAGCGAGCTATTAATGAAAAACTGTTTTTT
NA,TRBV30,TRBJ2-7,TRBD1,CAWICHRGQYEQYF,TGTGCCTGGATTTGTCACAGGGGGCAATACGAGCAGTACTTC
NA,TRBV7-9,TRBJ2-2,NA,CASSPSPPGELFF,TGTGCCAGCAGCCCGTCTCCCCCCGGGGAGCTGTTTTTT
NA,TRBV7-3,TRBJ2-2,NA,CASSSMTDTGELFF,TGTGCCAGCAGCTCGATGACAGACACCGGGGAGCTGTTTTTT
NA,TRBV5-1,TRBJ2-2,TRBD1,CASSLVGTGTVNTGELFF,TGCGCCAGCAGCTTGGTTGGTACCGGGACAGTAAACACCGGGGAGCTGTTTTTT
NA,TRBV5-1,TRBJ2-3,NA,CASKKDGQSTDTQYF,TGCGCCAGCAAAAAAGACGGACAAAGCACAGATACGCAGTATTTT
NA,TRBV28,TRBJ2-4,NA,CASSTGTEDIQYF,TGTGCCAGCAGCACCGGGACTGAAGACATTCAGTACTTC
NA,TRBV18,TRBJ2-2,NA,CASSPIGVHTGELFF,TGTGCCAGCTCACCTATCGGGGTTCACACCGGGGAGCTGTTTTTT
NA,TRBV7-9,TRBJ1-4,TRBD1,CASSPDRGGEKLFF,TGTGCCAGCAGCCCGGACAGGGGAGGCGAAAAACTGTTTTTT
NA,TRBV6-5,TRBJ2-7,TRBD1,CASSRDRVYEQYF,TGTGCCAGCAGCCGGGACAGGGTTTACGAGCAGTACTTC
NA,TRBV18,TRBJ1-2,TRBD1,CASSPSRQGAGGYTF,TGTGCCAGCTCACCATCGAGACAGGGGGCTGGTGGCTACACCTTC
NA,TRBV5-4,TRBJ2-2,NA,CASEGEGGTGELFF,TGTGCCAGCGAGGGGGAAGGCGGCACCGGGGAGCTGTTTTTT
NA,TRBV9,TRBJ2-3,TRBD2,CASSVRDTVSGGSDTQYF,TGTGCCAGCAGCGTCCGGGATACAGTGTCGGGGGGTTCAGATACGCAGTATTTT
NA,TRBV6-1,TRBJ2-3,NA,CASSVDSGTDTQYF,TGTGCCAGCAGTGTGGATAGCGGCACAGATACGCAGTATTTT
NA,TRBV12-5,TRBJ2-3,TRBD2,CASGLGASGYTDTQYF,TGTGCTAGTGGTCTAGGTGCTAGCGGCTACACAGATACGCAGTATTTT
NA,TRBV5-1,TRBJ2-1,TRBD2,CASSQTSGRATEQFF,TGCGCCAGCAGCCAGACTAGCGGGAGGGCCACTGAGCAGTTCTTC
NA,TRBV5-4,TRBJ2-1,TRBD2,CASSLGRLAGGNEQFF,TGTGCCAGCAGCTTGGGTAGACTAGCGGGAGGCAATGAGCAGTTCTTC
few,TRBV11-2,TRBJ1-3,TRBD1,CASSLYSGTGVFAGNTIYF,TGTGCCAGCAGCTTGTATTCCGGGACAGGGGTATTTGCTGGAAACACCATATATTTT
NA,TRBV6-1,TRBJ1-1,NA,CASRNYRAMNTEAFF,TGTGCCAGCAGGAACTACAGGGCGATGAACACTGAAGCTTTCTTT
NA,TRBV18,TRBJ1-1,NA,CASSPGGKTEAFF,TGTGCCAGCTCACCGGGGGGAAAGACTGAAGCTTTCTTT
NA,TRBV7-7,TRBJ2-5,NA,CASSFGDVETQYF,TGTGCTAGCAGCTTTGGAGATGTGGAGACCCAGTACTTC
NA,TRBV28,TRBJ1-2,TRBD1,CASSRGLGDYGYTF,TGTGCCAGTTCCAGGGGGCTCGGAGACTATGGCTACACCTTC
once,TRBV2,TRBJ1-4,TRBD1,CASNAGGSEKLFF,TGTGCCAGCAATGCAGGGGGCAGTGAAAAACTGTTTTTT
NA,TRBV4-1,TRBJ2-1,TRBD2,CASSQDRSGSFFF,TGCGCCAGCAGCCAAGATAGGAGCGGGAGTTTTTTCTTC
few,TRBV28,TRBJ2-5,TRBD2,CASTAGGARETQYF,TGTGCCAGCACAGCGGGAGGTGCTCGGGAGACCCAGTACTTC
NA,TRBV6-1,TRBJ2-5,TRBD2,CASSAMGGRVETQYF,TGTGCCAGCAGTGCCATGGGCGGGAGGGTAGAGACCCAGTACTTC
NA,TRBV16,TRBJ2-5,NA,CASSQLEKETQYF,TGTGCCAGCAGCCAATTGGAGAAAGAGACCCAGTACTTC